The 7 T cell receptor beta chains below come from one sample, sequenced in a study of identifying expanded T cells in peripheral blood (dated by TCRdb to about 2019). The library was made by the immunoSEQ multiplex PCR assay. The clones in this table, taken by TCRdb from immuneACCESS, are in-frame only. Not every clone is retained; where verified, under half of the shortfall comes from an unresolved V gene, and the cause of the rest is unknown. Across this sample there are about 58,000 clones, with 89% seen only once. The ten largest make up roughly 3.5% of the sample. The sequenced material came from blood. These receptors originate from a person aged 18 to 75 in good health.

This clone was seen only once. The chain uses TRBV6-5 and TRBJ1-1; no reliable D call. From germline, CDR1 is MNHEY and CDR2 SVGAGI. The CDR3 spans 13 residues. Trimming shortened V by 2 bases and J by 3 bases, and 7 bases separated the two germline ends. The CDR3 loop is CASSYKSYTEAFF. DNA of the CDR3: TGTGCCAGCAGTTACAAATCCTACACTGAAGCTTTCTTT.

This CDR3 reads CASSLRGDTEAFF. The CDR3 nucleotides are TGTGCCAGCAGCCTAAGGGGGGACACTGAAGCTTTCTTT. The rearrangement links TRBV27 to TRBJ1-1; D perhaps matches TRBD1 (6 bases). The CDR3 has 13 residues. V lost 6 bases to trimming and J lost 3 bases, with 11 bases between them. Looked up from germline, CDR1 is MNHEY and CDR2 is SMNVEV (reference sequence).

In DNA, the CDR3 is TGTGCCACCACCCGTGGCCGGCATTACGGAGGACGGAACAATGAGCAGTTCTTC. Translating it yields CATTRGRHYGGRNNEQFF. The V gene is TRBV15, the J gene TRBJ2-1; the D gene is possibly TRBD2 (5 bases). Trimming pared 7 bases from V and 5 bases from J, leaving 27 bases between. CDR3 size: 18 residues. The germline CDR1 and CDR2 sequences are LNHNV and YYDKDF (reference sequence).

The chain joins TRBV5-1 to TRBJ2-1, with unresolved D. Trimming took off 2 bases at V and 6 bases at J, with 3 bases between the two ends. This CDR3 has 11 amino acids. Germline lookup yields CDR1 SGHRS and CDR2 YFSETQ. Written as DNA, the CDR3 is TGCGCCAGCAGCTTACTCAATGAGCAGTTCTTC. Its translation: CASSLLNEQFF.

The chain employs TRBV6-6 and TRBJ1-5; D remains ambiguous. The ends were cut back, 2 bases at V and 9 bases at J, with 14 bases in the middle. Germline CDR1 is MNHNY and CDR2 is SVGAGI (reference sequence). The CDR3 is 14 residues long. The CDR3 DNA sequence: TGTGCCAGCAGTTACCCAGCGGAGGGCAGGCCCCAGCATTTT. It specifies CASSYPAEGRPQHF.

The chain uses TRBV7-9 and TRBJ2-2, with D perhaps matching TRBD1 or TRBD2 (5 bases each). This CDR3 has 15 amino acids. Trimming removed 1 base from V and 1 base from J, with 7 bases in between. Germline CDR1 and CDR2: SEHNR and FQNEAQ (reference sequence). The CDR3 protein is CASSLGDGNTGELFF. CDR3 DNA: TGTGCCAGCAGCTTAGGGGACGGGAACACCGGGGAGCTGTTTTTT.

The chain employs TRBV5-6 and TRBJ2-2; 7 nucleotides agree with TRBD1. The CDR3 loop spans 16 amino acids. Germline CDR1 and CDR2: SGHDT and YYEEEE. Trimming took 2 bases from V and 0 from J; bases not matched to a gene: 4. The CDR3 DNA reads as TGTGCCAGCAGCTTCCTTCAGGGGGCGAACACCGGGGAGCTGTTTTTT. This translates into CASSFLQGANTGELFF.